These 8 T cell receptor beta chains came from one sample sequenced in a study of cytomegalovirus exposure and HLA in healthy donors. Primers for the PCR totalled 60 Vbeta and 13 Jbeta. The protocol was immunoSEQ multiplex PCR, while the TCRdb copy is restricted to in-frame clones and leaves out a portion. The data contain about 210,000 clones, about four fifths of them singletons. The specimen was PBMCs. The receptors derive from a man aged 25 to 45 in good health and CMV-seronegative.

This chain uses TRBV11-2 with TRBJ1-1; D gene ambiguous. The CDR3 is made up of 16 amino acids. The V gene's germline CDR1 is SGHAT and CDR2 FQNNGV. The germline V and J ends were trimmed by 1 base and 1 base, with 13 bases remaining between them. This chain's CDR3 is CASSLVFNGRNTEAFF. The CDR3 coding sequence is TGTGCCAGCAGCTTAGTTTTTAATGGGCGGAACACTGAAGCTTTCTTT. Full variable domain (rest looked up from reference TRBV11-2 and TRBJ1-1): EAGVAQSPRYKIIEKRQSVAFWCNPISGHATLYWYQQILGQGPKLLIQFQNNGVVDDSQLPKDRFSAERLKGVDSTLKIQPAKLEDSAVYLCASSLVFNGRNTEAFFGQGTRLTVV.

This clone was detected only once. One end of the junction fails to match germline, which may point to a read error. J is TRBJ2-6 and V is TRBV27, with 7 bases identical to TRBD2. This CDR3 has 16 residues. Germline V gene lookup returns CDR1 MNHEY and CDR2 SMNVEV (reference sequence). The CDR3 DNA follows: TGTGCCAGCTCCGTGGGACTAAACTCTGGGGCCAGCGTCCTGACTTTC. It translates to CASSVGLNSGASVLTF. Complete variable domain (other parts from reference TRBV27 and TRBJ2-6): EAQVTQNPRYLITVTGKKLTVTCSQNMNHEYMSWYRQDPGLGLRQIYYSMNVEVTDKGDVPEGYKVSRKEKRNFPLILESPSPNQTSLYFCASSVGLNSGASVLTFGAGSRLTVL.

In nucleotides, the CDR3 is TGTGCCAGCAGTTACTCGGGGGGGCCTTCTGATACGCAGTATTTT. Protein product: CASSYSGGPSDTQYF. This chain joins TRBV6-5 and TRBJ2-3; TRBD2 is a possible D gene (7 bases). CDR3 size: 15 residues. The germline gives CDR1 MNHEY, CDR2 SVGAGI. Between the trimmed V and J ends, which lost 0 bases and 6 bases, there was a span of 13 bases.

The chain recombines TRBV6-5 with TRBJ1-2; TRBD1 agrees at 9 bases. Per the germline V gene, CDR1 is MNHEY and CDR2 is SVGAGI. J was trimmed by 8 bases and V by 5 bases; bases with no gene match: 9. The CDR3 contains 14 residues. The CDR3 sequence is CASSRRTGAGGYTF. The CDR3, as DNA: TGTGCCAGCAGTCGACGGACAGGGGCCGGAGGCTACACCTTC.

On this clone: Other DNA sequences in this specimen translate into the identical CDR3. V gene TRBV7-2 combines with J gene TRBJ1-5, with 7 bases lining up with TRBD1. The CDR3 totals 14 residues. The germline gives CDR1 SGHTA, CDR2 FQGNSA. J lost 3 bases, V lost 4 bases, and 3 bases had no gene match. CDR3 in DNA: TGTGCCAGCAGCTCAACAGGGGTCAATCAGCCCCAGCATTTT. Its translation is CASSSTGVNQPQHF.

This clone was observed a handful of times. CDR3 loop: CSVEDRGAGGKNYGYTF. Written as DNA, the CDR3 is TGCAGCGTTGAAGATAGGGGTGCAGGGGGCAAAAACTATGGCTACACCTTC. The chain recombines TRBV29-1 with TRBJ1-2, with 8 bases fitting TRBD1. CDR1 is SQVTM, CDR2 ANQGSEA, per germline. The J segment lost 2 bases and the V segment lost 0 bases, leaving 11 bases of the junction unmatched. The CDR3 sequence is 17 residues long.

The CDR3 coding sequence is TGTGCCAGCAGCCCGGCAGGGGGCGCGGGGAACACTGAAGCTTTCTTT. Protein: CASSPAGGAGNTEAFF. V is TRBV5-6 and J is TRBJ1-1, with 8 bases aligning to TRBD1. V trimming: 4 bases; J trimming: 1 base; junction bases outside the gene matches: 9. The germline V gene has CDR1 SGHDT and CDR2 YYEEEE. The length of the CDR3 is 16 residues.

The chain couples TRBV6-5 to TRBJ1-5; 8 bases agree with TRBD1. The CDR3 runs 13 residues. Unmatched junction bases numbered 3, after V lost 4 bases and J lost 7 bases. Germline V CDR1 and CDR2: MNHEY, SVGAGI. Here the CDR3 reads CASSFRGQQPQHF. CDR3 bases: TGTGCCAGCAGTTTCAGGGGGCAACAGCCCCAGCATTTT.